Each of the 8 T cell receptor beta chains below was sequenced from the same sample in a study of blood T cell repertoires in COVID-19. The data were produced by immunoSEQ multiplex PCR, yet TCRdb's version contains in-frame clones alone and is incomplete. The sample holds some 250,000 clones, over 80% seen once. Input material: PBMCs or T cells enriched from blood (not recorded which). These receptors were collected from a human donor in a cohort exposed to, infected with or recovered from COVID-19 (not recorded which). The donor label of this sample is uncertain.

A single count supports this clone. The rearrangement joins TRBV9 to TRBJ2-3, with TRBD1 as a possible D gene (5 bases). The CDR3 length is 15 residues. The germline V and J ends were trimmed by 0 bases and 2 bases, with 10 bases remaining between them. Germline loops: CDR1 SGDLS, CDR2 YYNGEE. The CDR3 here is CASSVEGHFTDTQYF. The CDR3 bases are TGTGCCAGCAGCGTAGAAGGACATTTCACAGATACGCAGTATTTT.

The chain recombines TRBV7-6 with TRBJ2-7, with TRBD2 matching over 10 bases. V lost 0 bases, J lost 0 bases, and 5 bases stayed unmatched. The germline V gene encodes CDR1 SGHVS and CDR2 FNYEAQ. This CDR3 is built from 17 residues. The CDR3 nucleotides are TGTGCCAGCAGCTTAGCCGTAGCGGGGGGCCCCTCCTACGAGCAGTACTTC. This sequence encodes CASSLAVAGGPSYEQYF.

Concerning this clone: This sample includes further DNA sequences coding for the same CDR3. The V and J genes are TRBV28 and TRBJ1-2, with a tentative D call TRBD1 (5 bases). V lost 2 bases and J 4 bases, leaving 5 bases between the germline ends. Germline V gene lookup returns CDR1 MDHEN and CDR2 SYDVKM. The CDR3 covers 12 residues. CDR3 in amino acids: CASSLDSYGYTF. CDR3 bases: TGTGCCAGCAGTTTAGACAGCTATGGCTACACCTTC.

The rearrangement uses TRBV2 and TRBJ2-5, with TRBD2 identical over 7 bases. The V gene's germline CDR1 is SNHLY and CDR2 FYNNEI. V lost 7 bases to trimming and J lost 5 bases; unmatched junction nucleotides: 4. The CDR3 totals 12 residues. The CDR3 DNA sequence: TGTGCCAGCAAGCGGGACTCCGAGACCCAGTACTTC. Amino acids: CASKRDSETQYF.

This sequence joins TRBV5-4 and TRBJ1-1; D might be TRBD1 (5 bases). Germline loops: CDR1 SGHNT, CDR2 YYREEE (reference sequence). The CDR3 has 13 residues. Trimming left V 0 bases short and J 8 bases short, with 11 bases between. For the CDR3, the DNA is TGTGCCAGCAGCTTGGGGGAGCGGGGGGAAGCTTTCTTT. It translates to CASSLGERGEAFF.

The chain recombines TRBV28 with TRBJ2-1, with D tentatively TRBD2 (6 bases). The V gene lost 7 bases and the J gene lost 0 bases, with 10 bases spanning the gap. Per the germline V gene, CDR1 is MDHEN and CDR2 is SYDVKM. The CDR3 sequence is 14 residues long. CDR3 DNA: TGTGCCAGCACCGGCGGGGCCTCCTACAATGAGCAGTTCTTC. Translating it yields CASTGGASYNEQFF.

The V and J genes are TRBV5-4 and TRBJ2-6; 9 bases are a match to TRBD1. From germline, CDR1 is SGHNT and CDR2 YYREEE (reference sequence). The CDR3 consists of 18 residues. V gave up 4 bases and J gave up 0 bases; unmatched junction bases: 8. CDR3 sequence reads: CASSTTGGGGSGANVLTF. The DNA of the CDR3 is TGTGCCAGCAGCACCACAGGGGGCGGCGGCTCTGGGGCCAACGTCCTGACTTTC.

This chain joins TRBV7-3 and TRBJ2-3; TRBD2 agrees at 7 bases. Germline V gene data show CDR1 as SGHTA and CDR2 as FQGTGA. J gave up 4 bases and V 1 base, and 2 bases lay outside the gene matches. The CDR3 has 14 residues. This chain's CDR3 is CASSLNGGSDTQYF. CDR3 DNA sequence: TGTGCCAGCAGCTTAAACGGGGGGTCAGATACGCAGTATTTT.